This paragraph reports one TCR beta chain. Per sample, a minimum of 6 million PBMCs were isolated. CDR1 is SGHTA and CDR2 is FQGTGA in the germline V gene. The CDR3 spans 13 residues. Trimming took off 1 base at V and 8 bases at J, with 9 bases between the two ends. This entry is derived from a study of blood T cells in healthy people across ages. Combining a sample-barcoded 5' primer with a J-beta primer mix, a second PCR ran for roughly 6 to 12 cycles. Every sample gave at least 3 million paired-end reads containing CDR3. Each CDR3 protein gets one entry after TCRdb re-called the 5' RACE reads with MiXCR. This repertoire shows around 900,000 distinct CDR3 sequences, approximately 50% found once; its top ten account for about 21%.

V usage is TRBV7-3 and J usage is TRBJ2-1; D perhaps matches TRBD2 (6 bases). Sequencing input: blood. This TCR was sampled from an older woman in good health. CDR3 nucleotides: TGTGCCAGCAGCTTAAGGTCGGGGGATGAGCAGTTCTTC. Residues: CASSLRSGDEQFF.